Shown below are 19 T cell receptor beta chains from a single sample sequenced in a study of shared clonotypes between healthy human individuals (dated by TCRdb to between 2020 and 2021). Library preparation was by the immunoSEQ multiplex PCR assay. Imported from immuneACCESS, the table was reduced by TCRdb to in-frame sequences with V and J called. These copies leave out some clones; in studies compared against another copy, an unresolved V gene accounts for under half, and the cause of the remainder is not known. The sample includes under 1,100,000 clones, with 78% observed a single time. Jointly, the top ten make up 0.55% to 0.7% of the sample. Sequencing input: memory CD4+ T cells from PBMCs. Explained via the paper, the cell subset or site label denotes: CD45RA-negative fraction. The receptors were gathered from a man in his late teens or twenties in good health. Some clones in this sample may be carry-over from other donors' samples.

This chain's CDR3 is CASSSRRAGELFF. The CDR3 DNA is TGTGCCAGTAGTTCCCGCAGGGCCGGGGAGCTGTTTTTT. The rearrangement uses TRBV19 and TRBJ2-2; tentative D call: TRBD1 (5 bases). This CDR3 is 13 amino acids long. Germline-derived CDR1 and CDR2 are LNHDA and SQIVND (reference sequence). V shed 5 bases and J shed 6 bases, with 10 bases lying between them.

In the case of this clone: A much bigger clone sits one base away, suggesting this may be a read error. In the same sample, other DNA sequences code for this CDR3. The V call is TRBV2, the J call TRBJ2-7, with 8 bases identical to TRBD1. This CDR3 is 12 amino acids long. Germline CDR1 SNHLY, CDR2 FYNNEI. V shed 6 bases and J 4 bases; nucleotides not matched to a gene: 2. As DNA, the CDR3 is TGTGCCAGCAGCAGACAGGGGTACGAGCAGTACTTC. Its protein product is CASSRQGYEQYF.

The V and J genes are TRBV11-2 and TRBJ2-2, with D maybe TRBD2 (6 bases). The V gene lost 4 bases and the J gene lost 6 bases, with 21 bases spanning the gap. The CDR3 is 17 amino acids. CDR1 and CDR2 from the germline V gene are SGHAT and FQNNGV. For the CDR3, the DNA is TGTGCCAGCAGCTCCCCGGGGAGCGGGCTTAACTCCGGGGAGCTGTTTTTT. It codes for CASSSPGSGLNSGELFF.

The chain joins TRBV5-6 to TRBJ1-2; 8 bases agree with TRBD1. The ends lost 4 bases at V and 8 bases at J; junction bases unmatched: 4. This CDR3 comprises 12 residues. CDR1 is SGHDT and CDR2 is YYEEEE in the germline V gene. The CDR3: CASSPGGDGYTF. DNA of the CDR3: TGTGCCAGCAGCCCAGGGGGCGACGGCTACACCTTC.

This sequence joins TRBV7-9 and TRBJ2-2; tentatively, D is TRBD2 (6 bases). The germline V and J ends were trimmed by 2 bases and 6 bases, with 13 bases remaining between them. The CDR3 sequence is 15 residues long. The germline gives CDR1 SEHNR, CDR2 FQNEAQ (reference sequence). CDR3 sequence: CASSLLGGIAGELFF. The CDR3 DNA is TGTGCCAGCAGCTTACTTGGAGGGATCGCCGGGGAGCTGTTTTTT.

The chain's CDR3 is CASRTLETQYF. In DNA, the CDR3 is TGTGCCAGCAGAACCCTAGAGACCCAGTACTTC. The genes are TRBV2 and TRBJ2-5; D remains unclear. V was pared by 6 bases and J by 4 bases, with 6 bases between. CDR3 length equals 11 residues. Germline V CDR1 and CDR2: SNHLY, FYNNEI.

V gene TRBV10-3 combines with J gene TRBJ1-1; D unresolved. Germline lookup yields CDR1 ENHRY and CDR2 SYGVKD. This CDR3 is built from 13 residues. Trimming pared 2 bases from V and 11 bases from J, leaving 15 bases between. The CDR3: CAISEPTAPQAFF. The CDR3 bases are TGTGCCATCAGTGAGCCGACGGCTCCCCAGGCTTTCTTT.

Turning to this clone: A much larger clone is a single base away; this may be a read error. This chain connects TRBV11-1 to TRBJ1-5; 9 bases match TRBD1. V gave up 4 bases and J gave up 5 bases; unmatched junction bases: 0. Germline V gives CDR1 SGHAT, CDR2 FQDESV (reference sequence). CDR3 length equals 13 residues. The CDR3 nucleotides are TGTGCCAGCAGCTGGGACAGGGATCAGCCCCAGCATTTT. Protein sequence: CASSWDRDQPQHF. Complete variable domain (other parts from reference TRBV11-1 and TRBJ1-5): EAEVAQSPRYKITEKSQAVAFWCDPISGHATLYWYRQILGQGPELLVQFQDESVVDDSQLPKDRFSAERLKGVDSTLKIQPAELGDSAMYLCASSWDRDQPQHFGDGTRLSIL.

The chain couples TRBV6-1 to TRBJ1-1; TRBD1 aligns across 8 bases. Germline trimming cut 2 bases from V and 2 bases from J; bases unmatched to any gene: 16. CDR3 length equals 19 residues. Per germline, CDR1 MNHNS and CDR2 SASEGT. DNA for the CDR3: TGTGCCAGCAGTGAAAGGTACAGGGGGATCAATATATTAAACACTGAAGCTTTCTTT. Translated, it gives CASSERYRGINILNTEAFF.

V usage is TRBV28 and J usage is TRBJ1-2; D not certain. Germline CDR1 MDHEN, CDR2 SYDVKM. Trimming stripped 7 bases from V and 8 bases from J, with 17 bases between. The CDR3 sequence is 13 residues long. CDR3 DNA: TGTGCCAGCACCGATCGAAGGGATGGCGGCTACACCTTC. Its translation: CASTDRRDGGYTF.

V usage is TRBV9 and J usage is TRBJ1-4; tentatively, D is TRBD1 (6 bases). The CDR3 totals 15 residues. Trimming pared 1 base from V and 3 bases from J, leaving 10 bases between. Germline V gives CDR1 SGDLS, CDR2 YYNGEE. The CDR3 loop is CASSVRGVANEKLFF. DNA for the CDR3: TGTGCCAGCAGCGTAAGGGGGGTGGCTAATGAAAAACTGTTTTTT.

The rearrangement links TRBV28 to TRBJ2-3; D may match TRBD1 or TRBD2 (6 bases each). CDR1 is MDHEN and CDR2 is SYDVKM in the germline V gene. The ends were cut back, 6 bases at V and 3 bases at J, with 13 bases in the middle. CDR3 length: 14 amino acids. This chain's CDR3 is CASSGGGVTDTQYF. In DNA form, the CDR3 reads TGTGCCAGCAGCGGGGGCGGGGTAACAGATACGCAGTATTTT.

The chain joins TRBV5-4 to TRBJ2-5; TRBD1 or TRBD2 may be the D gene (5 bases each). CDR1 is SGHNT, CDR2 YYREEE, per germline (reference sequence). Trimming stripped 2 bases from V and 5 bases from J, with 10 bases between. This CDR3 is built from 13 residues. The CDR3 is CASSLRGDETQYF. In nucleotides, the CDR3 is TGTGCCAGCAGCTTACGGGGCGACGAGACCCAGTACTTC. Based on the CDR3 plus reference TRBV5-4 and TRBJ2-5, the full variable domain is ETGVTQSPTHLIKTRGQQVTLRCSSQSGHNTVSWYQQALGQGPQFIFQYYREEENGRGNFPPRFSGLQFPNYSSELNVNALELDDSALYLCASSLRGDETQYFGPGTRLLVL.

In nucleotides, the CDR3 is TGTGCCAGTAGCCCCGGACGGGGAGGTCAGAGTGAAGCTTTCTTT. Translation: CASSPGRGGQSEAFF. The V call is TRBV19, the J call TRBJ1-1, with D hard to call. Germline assignment: CDR1 LNHDA and CDR2 SQIVND (reference sequence). V was cut by 6 bases and J by 7 bases, with 21 bases left in between. The CDR3 is 15 residues long.

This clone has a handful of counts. The CDR3 spells CASSGGGGSFYEQFF. CDR3 DNA sequence: TGTGCCAGCAGCGGAGGCGGCGGGAGCTTCTATGAGCAGTTCTTC. The chain combines TRBV9 with TRBJ2-1; the match to TRBD2 covers 7 bases. Trimming cost V 3 bases and J 8 bases; bases outside gene matches: 11. Germline CDR1 SGDLS, CDR2 YYNGEE. This CDR3 is 15 amino acids long.

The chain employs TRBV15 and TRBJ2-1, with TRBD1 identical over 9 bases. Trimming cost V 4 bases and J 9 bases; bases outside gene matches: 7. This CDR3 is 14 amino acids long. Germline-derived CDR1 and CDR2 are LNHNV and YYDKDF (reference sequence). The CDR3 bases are TGTGCCACCAGCATAAACACAGGGGGCAGTGAGCAGTTCTTC. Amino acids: CATSINTGGSEQFF.

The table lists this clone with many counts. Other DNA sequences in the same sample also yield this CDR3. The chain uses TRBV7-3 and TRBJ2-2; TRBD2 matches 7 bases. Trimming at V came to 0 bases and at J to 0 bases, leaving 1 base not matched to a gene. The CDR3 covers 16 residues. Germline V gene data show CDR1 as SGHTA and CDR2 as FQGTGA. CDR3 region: CASSLTSGTNTGELFF. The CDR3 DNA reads TGTGCCAGCAGCTTAACGAGCGGGACGAACACCGGGGAGCTGTTTTTT.

Here the CDR3 DNA reads TGTGCCAGCAGTTACCGGGACTCGTACGGGTACGAGCAGTACTTC. This translates into CASSYRDSYGYEQYF. This sequence joins TRBV27 and TRBJ2-7, with TRBD2 as a possible D gene (6 bases). Trimming shortened V by 4 bases and J by 4 bases, and 17 bases separated the two germline ends. The CDR3 consists of 15 residues. Per germline, CDR1 MNHEY and CDR2 SMNVEV (reference sequence).

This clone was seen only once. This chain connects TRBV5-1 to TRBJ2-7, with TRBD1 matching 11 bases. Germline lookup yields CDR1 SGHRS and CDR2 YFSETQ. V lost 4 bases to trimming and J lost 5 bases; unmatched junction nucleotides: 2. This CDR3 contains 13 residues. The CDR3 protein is CASSRGQGDEQYF. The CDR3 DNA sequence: TGCGCCAGCAGCAGGGGACAGGGGGACGAGCAGTACTTC.